The next 32 T cell receptor beta chains were all read from a single sample in a study of OX40 agonist ivuxolimab in advanced cancers. The repertoire was sequenced with immunoSEQ multiplex PCR; TCRdb's copy has only in-frame clones and lacks some. Here the sample spans 45,000 to 65,000 clones, approximately 84% being singletons. Here the sequenced sample was CD4+ or CD8+ T cells sorted from blood, taken in a trial of the OX40 agonist ivuxolimab. The receptor source for this set is an adult with an advanced solid tumor such as melanoma, head and neck, liver or kidney cancer.

The chain employs TRBV2 and TRBJ1-3, with a tentative D call TRBD1 (6 bases). The CDR3 loop spans 14 amino acids. Germline V gene lookup returns CDR1 SNHLY and CDR2 FYNNEI. V dropped 2 bases and J dropped 4 bases, with 9 bases sitting between them. The CDR3 coding sequence is TGTGCCAGCAGTGAACAGGGGTACGGAAACACCATATATTTT. Protein sequence: CASSEQGYGNTIYF.

The V gene is TRBV7-2, the J gene TRBJ1-6; 8 bases agree with TRBD1. CDR1 is SGHTA and CDR2 is FQGNSA in the germline V gene. This CDR3 spans 18 amino acids. With 5 bases clipped from V and 2 bases from J, the junction kept 11 bases outside the gene matches. The CDR3, as DNA: TGTGCCAGCAGCGAAAGCCCAGACAGGGGAACCTATAATTCACCCCTCCACTTT. This sequence encodes CASSESPDRGTYNSPLHF.

The V and J genes are TRBV7-3 and TRBJ2-3, with unresolved D. Germline CDR1 and CDR2: SGHTA and FQGTGA. Trimming stripped 2 bases from V and 2 bases from J, with 5 bases between. The CDR3 is 13 residues long. This chain's CDR3 is CASSLPHTDTQYF. The CDR3 coding sequence is TGTGCCAGCAGCTTACCCCACACAGATACGCAGTATTTT.

The chain combines TRBV19 with TRBJ1-1; tentative D call: TRBD1 (5 bases). This CDR3 comprises 15 residues. CDR1 LNHDA and CDR2 SQIVND come from the germline V gene (reference sequence). V gave up 5 bases and J gave up 3 bases, with 16 bases separating them. In DNA, the CDR3 is TGTGCCAGTAGTCCGCACGGGACGGTCGACACTGAAGCTTTCTTT. It translates to CASSPHGTVDTEAFF.

The chain combines TRBV9 with TRBJ2-7; maybe TRBD2 (6 bases). The V and J ends lost 3 bases and 8 bases respectively, with 18 bases between them. Per the germline V gene, CDR1 is SGDLS and CDR2 is YYNGEE. The CDR3 is made up of 14 amino acids. The CDR3 DNA follows: TGTGCCAGCAGCGCCCGACGGGACTCAGCACAGCAGTACTTC. Translated, it gives CASSARRDSAQQYF.

This clone appeared once. The chain has TRBV15 and TRBJ1-6, with D tentatively TRBD1 (6 bases). Trimming removed 5 bases at V and 8 bases at J, with 13 bases between. The CDR3 is 14 residues long. Germline CDR1 reads LNHNV; CDR2 reads YYDKDF (reference sequence). The CDR3 DNA reads TGTGCCACCAGCGGAAACAGGGTTGATTCACCCCTCCACTTT. It specifies CATSGNRVDSPLHF.

This sequence joins TRBV4-3 and TRBJ2-7; D gene unclear. The germline V gene encodes CDR1 LGHNA and CDR2 YSLEER. Trimming removed 1 base at V and 2 bases at J, with 9 bases between. The length of the CDR3 is 14 residues. The CDR3 loop reads CASSQAIGTYEQYF. In nucleotides, the CDR3 is TGCGCCAGCAGCCAAGCTATAGGTACCTACGAGCAGTACTTC.

V usage is TRBV6-6 and J usage is TRBJ2-7; 14 positions match TRBD2. The CDR3 spans 15 residues. V shed 8 bases, J shed 6 bases, and the junction held 9 bases outside the gene matches. The germline V gene encodes CDR1 MNHNY and CDR2 SVGAGI (reference sequence). In DNA form, the CDR3 reads TGTGCCAGCGGGTATGGGACTAGCGGGGGAGGCGAGCAGTACTTC. It translates to CASGYGTSGGGEQYF.

The chain joins TRBV6-1 to TRBJ2-5, with D perhaps being TRBD1 or TRBD2 (6 bases each). The J call may be mistaken, given a closer DNA end match to TRBJ2-7. CDR3 length equals 13 residues. Germline V gene lookup returns CDR1 MNHNS and CDR2 SASEGT. CDR3 sequence reads: CATEWGAGNEQYF. CDR3 sequence (DNA): TGTGCCACGGAGTGGGGGGCTGGCAACGAGCAGTACTTC.

V is TRBV7-3 and J is TRBJ2-5; D is possibly TRBD2 (7 bases). V lost 0 bases and J lost 3, with 20 bases in between. The germline V gene has CDR1 SGHTA and CDR2 FQGTGA. CDR3 length equals 18 residues. The CDR3 loop is CASSLTPVGGASKETQYF. As DNA, the CDR3 is TGTGCCAGCAGCTTAACTCCTGTAGGGGGGGCATCCAAAGAGACCCAGTACTTC.

The rearrangement uses TRBV5-4 and TRBJ2-1, with TRBD2 as a possible D gene (6 bases). Between the trimmed V and J ends, which lost 2 bases and 0 bases, there was a span of 9 bases. The CDR3 runs 15 residues. CDR1 is SGHNT and CDR2 is YYREEE in the germline V gene (reference sequence). The CDR3 reads CASSFGGDSYNEQFF. The DNA of the CDR3 is TGTGCCAGCAGCTTTGGCGGGGACTCCTACAATGAGCAGTTCTTC.

V and J are TRBV28 and TRBJ2-7, with a tentative D call TRBD2 (7 bases). V was shortened by 8 bases and J by 6 bases, with 20 bases between the two germline ends. CDR1 is MDHEN and CDR2 is SYDVKM in the germline V gene. The CDR3 is made up of 14 amino acids. The CDR3 is CASSYGGQGGEQYF. The CDR3 DNA follows: TGTGCCAGCTCCTACGGGGGGCAGGGTGGCGAGCAGTACTTC.

A few counts support this clone. The chain links TRBV10-2 to TRBJ2-4; possibly TRBD2 for D (6 bases). The CDR3 has 18 amino acids. Germline V gives CDR1 WSHSY, CDR2 SAAADI. Trimming cost V 0 bases and J 6 bases, with 21 bases left between them. The CDR3 sequence: CASSESIGAGLVRNIQYF. The CDR3 DNA is TGCGCCAGCAGTGAGTCGATCGGGGCGGGGTTAGTGAGAAACATTCAGTACTTC.

The chain is built from TRBV21-1 and TRBJ1-4; TRBD1, as called in the table, went unchecked against the DNA. TRBV21-1 counts as a pseudogene. The CDR3 has 17 residues. Written as DNA, the CDR3 is TGTGCCAGCAGCAAAGGTTATCGGGGGACAGTTAATGAAAAACTGTTTTTT. It specifies CASSKGYRGTVNEKLFF.

The CDR3 DNA reads TGTGCCAGCAGTGTAATGGGCCTCCAAGAGACCCAGTACTTC. Translation: CASSVMGLQETQYF. The V and J genes are TRBV6-1 and TRBJ2-5; no clear D gene. V lost 4 bases and J 1 base, leaving 10 bases between the germline ends. The CDR3 spans 14 residues. Germline V lookup: CDR1 MNHNS, CDR2 SASEGT.

On this clone: The same CDR3 can be traced to other DNA sequences in this sample. V is TRBV7-8 and J is TRBJ2-3; a possible D gene is TRBD1 (5 bases). The V gene lost 5 bases and the J gene lost 2 bases, with 20 bases spanning the gap. CDR1 and CDR2 (germline): SGHVS, FQNEAQ. The CDR3 runs to 17 residues. CDR3 nucleotide sequence: TGTGCCAGCAGCGTTAGGCCCGACAGTAAACTCACAGATACGCAGTATTTT. Translation gives CASSVRPDSKLTDTQYF. Complete variable domain (other parts from reference TRBV7-8 and TRBJ2-3): GAGVSQSPRYKVAKRGQDVALRCDPISGHVSLFWYQQALGQGPEFLTYFQNEAQLDKSGLPSDRFFAERPEGSVSTLKIQRTQQEDSAVYLCASSVRPDSKLTDTQYFGPGTRLTVL.

J is TRBJ2-5 and V is TRBV7-9; weak D call: TRBD1 (6 bases). The germline V gene encodes CDR1 SEHNR and CDR2 FQNEAQ (reference sequence). V lost 5 bases to trimming and J lost 2 bases, with 15 bases between them. There are 15 residues in the CDR3. CDR3 bases: TGTGCCAGCAGCCGAGACAGGAGTTTACAAGAGACCCAGTACTTC. Its protein product is CASSRDRSLQETQYF.

V usage is TRBV5-1 and J usage is TRBJ1-3; the D is unclear. There are 14 residues in the CDR3. CDR1 is SGHRS and CDR2 is YFSETQ in the germline V gene. Trimming stripped 2 bases from V and 2 bases from J, with 8 bases between. This CDR3 reads CASSLEEPGNTIYF. CDR3 sequence (DNA): TGCGCCAGCAGCTTAGAGGAACCTGGAAACACCATATATTTT.

This clone has a single count. J is TRBJ2-1 and V is TRBV11-3; 10 positions agree with TRBD2. The V gene's germline CDR1 is SGHNT and CDR2 YENEEA. The CDR3 totals 14 residues. The V and J ends lost 4 bases and 5 bases, in that order; junction bases with no gene match: 2. Written as DNA, the CDR3 is TGTGCCAGCAGCTCTGGACTAGCGGACAATGAGCAGTTCTTC. Protein: CASSSGLADNEQFF.

The chain employs TRBV19 and TRBJ1-2, with 7 bases fitting TRBD1. The CDR3 contains 16 residues. V lost 3 bases, J lost 0 bases, and 7 bases stayed unmatched. CDR1 LNHDA and CDR2 SQIVND come from the germline V gene (reference sequence). The chain's CDR3 is CASSIGTVGSNYGYTF. As DNA, the CDR3 is TGTGCCAGTAGTATCGGGACAGTTGGCTCTAACTATGGCTACACCTTC.

V gene TRBV6-1 combines with J gene TRBJ1-1; no clear D. Per germline, CDR1 MNHNS and CDR2 SASEGT. The ends were cut back, 6 bases at V and 0 bases at J, with 14 bases in the middle. The CDR3 spans 15 residues. The CDR3 is CASRPLVFMNTEAFF. CDR3 nucleotide sequence: TGTGCCAGCAGGCCCCTGGTCTTCATGAACACTGAAGCTTTCTTT.

This rearrangement joins TRBV4-2 to TRBJ2-5, with no clear D. Germline V gene data show CDR1 as LGHNA and CDR2 as YNFKEQ. Trimming cost V 1 base and J 1 base, with 4 bases left between them. CDR3 length equals 13 residues. The DNA of the CDR3 is TGTGCCAGCAGCCAAGTTCGCCAAGAGACCCAGTACTTC. Amino acids: CASSQVRQETQYF.

CDR3 amino acids: CASGLAISGGNQPQHF. The CDR3 bases are TGTGCTAGTGGTTTGGCCATCTCGGGGGGCAATCAGCCCCAGCATTTT. This chain uses TRBV12-5 with TRBJ1-5; a possible D gene is TRBD1 (5 bases). V was clipped by 1 base and J by 2 bases, with 12 bases between them. Germline CDR1 reads LGHNT; CDR2 reads FRNRAP. The CDR3 runs 16 residues.

The table lists this clone with a count of one. The genes are TRBV6-5 and TRBJ1-1; D is perhaps TRBD1 (5 bases). Germline V CDR1 and CDR2: MNHEY, SVGAGI. Trimming cost V 4 bases and J 4 bases, with 16 bases left between them. This CDR3 is built from 15 residues. In DNA form, the CDR3 reads TGTGCCAGCAGTTCGAGGGGTCTGGGGATCACTGAAGCTTTCTTT. The encoded protein is CASSSRGLGITEAFF.

The chain joins TRBV5-1 to TRBJ2-3; possibly TRBD1 or TRBD2 for D (5 bases each). The CDR3 loop spans 15 amino acids. Between the trimmed V and J ends, which lost 0 bases and 4 bases, there was a span of 12 bases. From germline, CDR1 is SGHRS and CDR2 YFSETQ. The CDR3 DNA is TGCGCCAGCAGCTTGGGGGACCGTAGTTCAGATACGCAGTATTTT. It is translated as CASSLGDRSSDTQYF.

The chain couples TRBV11-3 to TRBJ1-1; no reliable D call. This CDR3 comprises 14 residues. V lost 3 bases and J 1 base, leaving 9 bases between the germline ends. CDR1 is SGHNT, CDR2 YENEEA, per germline. CDR3 in amino acids: CASSLFSENTEAFF. CDR3 nucleotide sequence: TGTGCCAGCAGCTTGTTTTCCGAGAACACTGAAGCTTTCTTT. Drawing the rest from reference TRBV11-3 and TRBJ1-1, the complete variable domain is EAGVVQSPRYKIIEKKQPVAFWCNPISGHNTLYWYLQNLGQGPELLIRYENEEAVDDSQLPKDRFSAERLKGVDSTLKIQPAELGDSAVYLCASSLFSENTEAFFGQGTRLTVV.

In DNA, the CDR3 is TGTGCCAGCAGCGGGGGGACAGGGCCATACGAGCAGTACTTC. Translation: CASSGGTGPYEQYF. The chain combines TRBV9 with TRBJ2-7, with 9 bases matching TRBD1. From germline, CDR1 is SGDLS and CDR2 YYNGEE. V was clipped by 3 bases and J by 4 bases; unmatched bases: 5. There are 14 residues in the CDR3.

The chain recombines TRBV27 with TRBJ1-2; TRBD1 matches 7 bases. The CDR3 runs 14 residues. J lost 4 bases, V lost 5 bases, and 7 bases had no gene match. Germline loops: CDR1 MNHEY, CDR2 SMNVEV (reference sequence). The CDR3 loop is CASSQSGGPYGYTF. In DNA form, the CDR3 reads TGTGCCAGCAGTCAATCAGGGGGGCCCTATGGCTACACCTTC.

The chain is built from TRBV6-6 and TRBJ1-2; 8 bases map to TRBD1. With 6 bases clipped from V and 4 bases from J, the junction kept 4 bases outside the gene matches. CDR1 and CDR2 (germline): MNHNY, SVGAGI (reference sequence). The CDR3 consists of 13 residues. The CDR3 loop reads CASRAGQAYGYTF. The CDR3, as DNA: TGTGCCAGCAGAGCGGGACAGGCCTATGGCTACACCTTC.

In this sample, this clone turned up a few times. The chain joins TRBV6-6 to TRBJ2-1; 9 bases are shared with TRBD2. Germline CDR1 reads MNHNY; CDR2 reads SVGAGI (reference sequence). The CDR3 sequence is 15 residues long. The trim removed 6 bases at V and 7 bases at J, leaving 10 bases unmatched. For the CDR3, the DNA is TGTGCCAGCAGACCACCCGGGACTAGCAGGAATGAGCAGTTCTTC. This gives the protein CASRPPGTSRNEQFF.

This chain links TRBV6-5 with TRBJ1-6; no definite D call. The V end lost 5 bases, the J end lost 9 bases, and 8 bases lay between the germline ends. CDR3 length: 12 amino acids. CDR1 and CDR2 from the germline V gene are MNHEY and SVGAGI. This CDR3 reads CASSKSGSPLHF. CDR3 coding DNA: TGTGCCAGCAGTAAAAGTGGTTCACCCCTCCACTTT.

The chain uses TRBV2 and TRBJ1-5; TRBD1 matches 7 bases. This CDR3 has 14 residues. Unmatched junction bases numbered 2, after V lost 4 bases and J lost 2 bases. Germline V gene lookup returns CDR1 SNHLY and CDR2 FYNNEI. CDR3 DNA sequence: TGTGCCAGCAGTGTAGGGACAGGCAATCAGCCCCAGCATTTT. Protein product: CASSVGTGNQPQHF.